The rows below give T cell receptor beta chains drawn from one sample of a study of memory CD4+ T cells and cytomegalovirus serostatus. Sequencing was performed with immunoSEQ multiplex PCR; in TCRdb, only in-frame clones are kept and a portion is missing. The sample includes approximately 60,000 clones, 80% to 85% of them seen just once. The sequenced material came from memory CD4+ T cells from blood. The receptors here all came from an adult in good health and CMV-seronegative. Both conserved end residues are part of each CDR3.

v_gene: TRBV6-1; j_gene: TRBJ1-2; CDR3aa: CASIRDLQRNYGYTF
v_gene: TRBV4-2; j_gene: TRBJ1-1; CDR3aa: CASSPGVRTEAFF
v_gene: TRBV7-3; j_gene: TRBJ2-2; CDR3aa: CASSQGVGLAGVTGELFF
v_gene: TRBV7-2; j_gene: TRBJ2-5; CDR3aa: CASSMLFGQQETQYF
v_gene: TRBV7-2; j_gene: TRBJ2-1; CDR3aa: CASSLGGGRSYNEQFF
v_gene: TRBV6-5; j_gene: TRBJ1-5; CDR3aa: CASRGGGGNQPQHF
v_gene: TRBV19; j_gene: TRBJ2-1; CDR3aa: CASSIDRLAGDHNEQFF
v_gene: TRBV18; j_gene: TRBJ2-5; CDR3aa: CASSYRQETQYF
v_gene: TRBV5-5; j_gene: TRBJ1-2; CDR3aa: CASSLAIGQSNYGYTF
v_gene: TRBV11-2; j_gene: TRBJ1-1; CDR3aa: CASSLAFSTEAFF
v_gene: TRBV7-8; j_gene: TRBJ1-5; CDR3aa: CASSLAVGVQQPQHF